This TCR beta chain was observed in a study of blood T cell repertoires in COVID-19. There are 14 residues in the CDR3. V was pared by 4 bases and J by 1 base, with 4 bases of the junction left unmatched. Germline V gene lookup returns CDR1 SGHRS and CDR2 YFSETQ. In the authors' methods: Amplified reference gene primers provided the basis for estimating nucleated cell counts. Repertoires were generated with immunoSEQ multiplex PCR, while TCRdb's copy carries only in-frame clones and drops some. V and J calls and clone size are given by that table; D and trimming were obtained from the DNA. The sample carries roughly 260,000 clones, around 85% recorded once.

The specimen was PBMCs or T cells enriched from blood (not recorded which). The source of this sequence is a woman aged 50 to 60 who had recovered from COVID-19. The J gene is TRBJ1-1, the V gene TRBV5-1; 7 nucleotides line up with TRBD1. CDR3 in amino acids: CASSRDRQNTEAFF. CDR3 nucleotides: TGCGCCAGCAGCCGGGACAGACAGAACACTGAAGCTTTCTTT.